What follows are 26 T cell receptor beta chains derived from one specimen sequenced in a study of OX40 agonist ivuxolimab in advanced cancers. The protocol was immunoSEQ multiplex PCR, while the TCRdb copy is restricted to in-frame clones and leaves out a portion. Altogether about 60,000 clones are present, approximately 86% being singletons, with the ten largest covering more than 3%. The source was CD4+ or CD8+ T cells sorted from blood, collected in a trial of the OX40 agonist ivuxolimab. The receptor source for this set is an adult with an advanced solid tumor such as melanoma, head and neck, liver or kidney cancer.

CDR3 region: CASMRRTNSPLHF. The DNA of the CDR3 is TGTGCCAGCATGCGACGGACTAATTCACCCCTCCACTTT. V and J are TRBV6-6 and TRBJ1-6; D gene uncertain. V was shortened by 7 bases and J by 6 bases, with 10 bases between the two germline ends. Germline lookup yields CDR1 MNHNY and CDR2 SVGAGI (reference sequence). This CDR3 is 13 amino acids long.

The chain uses TRBV4-3 and TRBJ1-4; 7 bases map to TRBD1. This CDR3 comprises 16 residues. Germline CDR1 LGHNA, CDR2 YSLEER. Trimming at V came to 0 bases and at J to 9 bases, leaving 10 bases not matched to a gene. The DNA for the CDR3 is TGCGCCAGCAGCCAAGACCCCCTTCAGGGGGGGAAAAAACTGTTTTTT. It yields the protein CASSQDPLQGGKKLFF.

The chain has TRBV28 and TRBJ1-4; D unresolved. Between the trimmed V and J ends, which lost 3 bases and 1 base, there was a span of 6 bases. From germline, CDR1 is MDHEN and CDR2 SYDVKM. The CDR3 is 14 residues long. The CDR3 loop is CASSFEGTNEKLFF. CDR3 DNA sequence: TGTGCCAGCAGTTTCGAGGGAACTAATGAAAAACTGTTTTTT.

Concerning this clone itself: The junction departs from germline at one end; a sequencing error may be responsible. This chain joins TRBV5-1 and TRBJ1-5; D uncertain. This CDR3 contains 15 residues. The germline CDR1 and CDR2 sequences are SGHRS and YFSETQ. CDR3 DNA: TGTGCCAGCAGCGTCTATTTTGGCGGCAATCAGCCCCAGCATTTT. Translation gives CASSVYFGGNQPQHF.

V is TRBV6-4 and J is TRBJ1-5; weak D call: TRBD1 (6 bases). The germline V gene has CDR1 MRHNA and CDR2 SNTAGT. Between the trimmed V and J ends, which lost 6 bases and 4 bases, there was a span of 13 bases. CDR3 length: 14 residues. CDR3: CASRMGAQNQPQHF. The CDR3 bases are TGTGCCAGCAGAATGGGGGCCCAAAATCAGCCCCAGCATTTT.

This chain joins TRBV6-5 and TRBJ1-5; D ambiguous. Germline loops: CDR1 MNHEY, CDR2 SVGAGI. Trimming pared 2 bases from V and 4 bases from J, leaving 12 bases between. The CDR3 has 15 amino acids. The CDR3 nucleotides are TGTGCCAGCAGTTACGGCGGCGCCGGGAATCAGCCCCAGCATTTT. It yields the protein CASSYGGAGNQPQHF.

The chain uses TRBV5-6 and TRBJ2-2; 9 nucleotides match TRBD1. J lost 9 bases, V lost 2 bases, and 8 bases had no gene match. There are 15 residues in the CDR3. Germline V CDR1 and CDR2: SGHDT, YYEEEE. In DNA form, the CDR3 reads TGTGCCAGCAGCTTCCCGGGACAGGGAATACGGGAGCTGTTTTTT. This gives the protein CASSFPGQGIRELFF.

This chain joins TRBV7-2 and TRBJ1-1, with D possibly TRBD1 on 6 matching bases. CDR3 length equals 14 residues. CDR1 and CDR2 from the germline V gene are SGHTA and FQGNSA. Between the trimmed V and J ends, which lost 5 bases and 1 base, there was a span of 11 bases. The CDR3 sequence is CASSVRGGNTEAFF. DNA of the CDR3: TGTGCCAGCAGCGTAAGGGGGGGGAACACTGAAGCTTTCTTT.

The rearrangement uses TRBV2 and TRBJ1-5; a weak D match, TRBD1 (5 bases). V was clipped by 1 base and J by 7 bases, with 17 bases between them. The germline gives CDR1 SNHLY, CDR2 FYNNEI. The CDR3 contains 16 residues. The CDR3: CASSEVGMGGSQPQHF. The CDR3 DNA sequence: TGTGCCAGCAGTGAAGTTGGGATGGGGGGAAGCCAGCCCCAGCATTTT.

Concerning this clone itself: One junction end disagrees with the germline gene, perhaps due to a read error. The V gene is TRBV7-9, the J gene TRBJ2-7, with D perhaps matching TRBD2 (6 bases). CDR1 is SEHNR, CDR2 FQNEAQ, per germline (reference sequence). This CDR3 contains 12 residues. CDR3 residues: CASSLVAGRPDF. The CDR3 nucleotides read TGTGCCAGCAGCTTAGTTGCGGGGCGTCCGGACTTC.

This chain links TRBV5-4 with TRBJ2-2; unclear D gene. Germline V lookup: CDR1 SGHNT, CDR2 YYREEE (reference sequence). The CDR3 length is 12 residues. Trimming shortened V by 0 bases and J by 7 bases, and 4 bases separated the two germline ends. The CDR3: CASSLADGELFF. In DNA form, the CDR3 reads TGTGCCAGCAGCTTGGCCGACGGGGAGCTGTTTTTT.

This clone is a singleton in its sample. This chain joins TRBV9 and TRBJ2-1; 12 nucleotides agree with TRBD2. Trimming removed 0 bases from V and 10 bases from J; junction bases left unmatched: 11. The CDR3 sequence is 17 residues long. The V gene's germline CDR1 is SGDLS and CDR2 YYNGEE. In DNA, the CDR3 is TGTGCCAGCAGCGTAGATCCTTTTACTAGCGGGGGGAGGGAGCAGTTCTTC. Protein product: CASSVDPFTSGGREQFF.

In its sample, this clone was seen a few times. The chain couples TRBV30 to TRBJ1-6, with D possibly being TRBD1 (6 bases). Trimming stripped 7 bases from V and 3 bases from J, with 13 bases between. The length of the CDR3 is 14 residues. Germline V gives CDR1 GTSNPN, CDR2 SVGIG (reference sequence). The CDR3: CAYMKDSYNSPLHF. CDR3 in DNA: TGTGCCTACATGAAGGACAGCTATAATTCACCCCTCCACTTT. The full variable domain, in which reference TRBV30 and TRBJ1-6 provide the parts outside the CDR3, is SQTIHQWPATLVQPVGSPLSLECTVEGTSNPNLYWYRQAAGRGLQLLFYSVGIGQISSEVPQNLSASRPQDRQFILSSKKLLLSDSGFYLCAYMKDSYNSPLHFGNGTRLTVT.

The chain is built from TRBV5-4 and TRBJ2-1; the D is unclear. The CDR3 has 15 residues. Germline V gives CDR1 SGHNT, CDR2 YYREEE (reference sequence). Trimming removed 0 bases at V and 6 bases at J, with 13 bases between. CDR3 DNA: TGTGCCAGCAGCTTGGATCTTTCAGAGACCAATGAGCAGTTCTTC. Translation gives CASSLDLSETNEQFF. Variable domain in full (rest from reference TRBV5-4 and TRBJ2-1): ETGVTQSPTHLIKTRGQQVTLRCSSQSGHNTVSWYQQALGQGPQFIFQYYREEENGRGNFPPRFSGLQFPNYSSELNVNALELDDSALYLCASSLDLSETNEQFFGPGTRLTVL.

The chain has TRBV2 and TRBJ1-1; D not certain. CDR3 length: 13 residues. Trimming cost V 1 base and J 0 bases, with 3 bases left between them. Germline CDR1 reads SNHLY; CDR2 reads FYNNEI. CDR3 in DNA: TGTGCCAGCAGTGAAGAGCTGAACACTGAAGCTTTCTTT. As protein: CASSEELNTEAFF.

The V and J genes are TRBV28 and TRBJ1-2; D gene uncertain. Looked up from germline, CDR1 is MDHEN and CDR2 is SYDVKM. The CDR3 consists of 14 residues. V lost 8 bases and J lost 5, with 18 bases in between. CDR3 DNA sequence: TGTGCCAGCTACTCTTCACACGGAGAATATGGCTACACCTTC. Amino acids: CASYSSHGEYGYTF.

The V gene is TRBV5-4, the J gene TRBJ1-4; TRBD1 matches 10 bases. CDR3 size: 16 residues. Germline V gene lookup returns CDR1 SGHNT and CDR2 YYREEE (reference sequence). The V segment lost 4 bases and the J segment 5 bases; nucleotides outside the gene matches: 8. CDR3 region: CASSGARDRGNEKLFF. The DNA for the CDR3 is TGTGCCAGCAGCGGCGCAAGGGACAGGGGAAATGAAAAACTGTTTTTT.

The chain is built from TRBV9 and TRBJ1-5, with a tentative D call TRBD1 (5 bases). The V gene lost 3 bases and the J gene lost 0 bases, with 7 bases spanning the gap. The CDR3 consists of 14 residues. CDR1 and CDR2 (germline): SGDLS, YYNGEE. CDR3 loop: CASSAQGSNQPQHF. The CDR3 DNA is TGTGCCAGCAGCGCTCAGGGTAGCAATCAGCCCCAGCATTTT.

The CDR3 DNA reads TGTGCCACCAGCGCCCGGGGGACAGGGGTTGATGAGCAGTTCTTC. Its protein is CATSARGTGVDEQFF. This sequence joins TRBV15 and TRBJ2-1, with 10 positions matching TRBD1. Germline loops: CDR1 LNHNV, CDR2 YYDKDF (reference sequence). The CDR3 sequence is 15 residues long. The J segment lost 8 bases and the V segment lost 5 bases, leaving 9 bases of the junction unmatched.

This clone was found once. The chain joins TRBV5-1 to TRBJ2-1; 10 nucleotides match TRBD2. V lost 4 bases and J lost 7; bases outside the gene matches: 11. The CDR3 is made up of 16 amino acids. Germline V gene lookup returns CDR1 SGHRS and CDR2 YFSETQ. CDR3 DNA sequence: TGCGCCAGCAGCAGTGCAAGCGGGGGGGCCGGAAATGAGCAGTTCTTC. Its translation is CASSSASGGAGNEQFF.

DNA of the CDR3: TGTGCCAGCAGCGTAAAAGTAGGGGTATCACCCCTCCACTTT. It is translated as CASSVKVGVSPLHF. The V gene is TRBV9, the J gene TRBJ1-6; D is perhaps TRBD1 (5 bases). CDR1 is SGDLS and CDR2 is YYNGEE in the germline V gene. The CDR3 contains 14 residues. Trimming removed 1 base at V and 10 bases at J, with 12 bases between. Full variable domain (remainder filled in from reference TRBV9 and TRBJ1-6): DSGVTQTPKHLITATGQRVTLRCSPRSGDLSVYWYQQSLDQGLQFLIQYYNGEERAKGNILERFSAQQFPDLHSELNLSSLELGDSALYFCASSVKVGVSPLHFGNGTRLTVT.

The chain employs TRBV7-8 and TRBJ2-5; D remains ambiguous. Germline CDR1 and CDR2: SGHVS and FQNEAQ. CDR3 length: 14 amino acids. V was clipped by 0 bases and J by 4 bases, with 9 bases between them. The CDR3 sequence: CASSLATTAETQYF. The CDR3 DNA sequence: TGTGCCAGCAGCTTAGCAACGACTGCAGAGACCCAGTACTTC.

This chain links TRBV28 with TRBJ2-3; 7 bases line up with TRBD2. Germline CDR1 and CDR2: MDHEN and SYDVKM. CDR3 length equals 14 residues. The junction had 5 bases not matched to a gene; V was cut back by 5 bases and J by 3 bases. CDR3 bases: TGTGCCAGCAGTCCGGGGGGAGGGACAGATACGCAGTATTTT. The encoded protein is CASSPGGGTDTQYF.

The J gene is TRBJ1-4, the V gene TRBV29-1, with D unclear. Germline V lookup: CDR1 SQVTM, CDR2 ANQGSEA. The V end lost 4 bases, the J end lost 7 bases, and 10 bases lay between the germline ends. This CDR3 spans 12 amino acids. This CDR3 reads CSVGHWGEKLFF. CDR3 nucleotides: TGCAGCGTTGGTCACTGGGGTGAAAAACTGTTTTTT.

The chain joins TRBV27 to TRBJ1-1; the D is unclear. The germline V gene has CDR1 MNHEY and CDR2 SMNVEV (reference sequence). This CDR3 spans 11 amino acids. Trimming pared 4 bases from V and 7 bases from J, leaving 7 bases between. The CDR3 coding sequence is TGTGCCAGCAGTTCGCGAGGTGAAGCTTTCTTT. It is translated as CASSSRGEAFF.

The chain has TRBV6-5 and TRBJ1-6, with D possibly TRBD1 on 5 matching bases. This CDR3 comprises 14 residues. The ends were cut back, 7 bases at V and 9 bases at J, with 16 bases in the middle. From germline, CDR1 is MNHEY and CDR2 SVGAGI. CDR3 nucleotide sequence: TGTGCCAGCACCCTCAGCGGGGGTTTTTCACCCCTCCACTTT. Translating it yields CASTLSGGFSPLHF.